Detailed here is one TCR beta chain. These data are taken from a study of blood T cell repertoires in COVID-19. Across the study: PBMCs, B-cell-depleted T cells, or T cells provided the cDNA or gDNA that made up the material.

Germline CDR1 and CDR2: MNHEY and SMNVEV (reference sequence). This CDR3 comprises 16 residues. V was trimmed by 4 bases and J by 3 bases, leaving 15 bases between them. In the source study's methods: Reference gene primer amplification yielded estimated nucleated cell counts. Produced via immunoSEQ multiplex PCR; TCRdb's table is partial and in-frame only. V, J and clone size derive from that table, while D and trimming were established from the DNA sequence. The sample holds over 200,000 clones, approximately 86% seen once. Participant age was roughly 18 to 90 years, and participants resided in about 25 US areas. Participants' reported clinical history set cohort assignment.

The specimen sequenced was PBMCs or T cells enriched from blood (not recorded which). This sequence joins TRBV27 and TRBJ1-4, with a tentative D call TRBD1 (6 bases). This TCR was recovered from a woman in her 30s who had been exposed to COVID-19. Written as DNA, the CDR3 is TGTGCCAGCAGTTCAGGGGCAGGCATGCCTAATGAAAAACTGTTTTTT. Residues: CASSSGAGMPNEKLFF. The full variable domain, rest sourced from reference TRBV27 and TRBJ1-4, is EAQVTQNPRYLITVTGKKLTVTCSQNMNHEYMSWYRQDPGLGLRQIYYSMNVEVTDKGDVPEGYKVSRKEKRNFPLILESPSPNQTSLYFCASSSGAGMPNEKLFFGSGTQLSVL.